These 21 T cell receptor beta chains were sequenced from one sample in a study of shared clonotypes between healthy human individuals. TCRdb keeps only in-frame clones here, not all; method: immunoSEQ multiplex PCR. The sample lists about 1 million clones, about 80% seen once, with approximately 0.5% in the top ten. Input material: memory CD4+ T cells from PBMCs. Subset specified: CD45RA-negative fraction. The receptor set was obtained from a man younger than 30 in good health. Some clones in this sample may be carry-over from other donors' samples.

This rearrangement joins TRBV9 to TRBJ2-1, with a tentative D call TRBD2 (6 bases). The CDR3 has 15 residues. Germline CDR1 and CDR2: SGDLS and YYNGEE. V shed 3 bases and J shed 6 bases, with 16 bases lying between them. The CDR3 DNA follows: TGTGCCAGCAGCGGGCTCCGGGGAGGAGGCAATGAGCAGTTCTTC. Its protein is CASSGLRGGGNEQFF.

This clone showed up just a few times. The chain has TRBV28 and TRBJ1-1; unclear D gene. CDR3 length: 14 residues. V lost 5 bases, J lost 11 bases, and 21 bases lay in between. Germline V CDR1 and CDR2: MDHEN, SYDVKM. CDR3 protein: CASSGMGRRIRAFF. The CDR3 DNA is TGTGCCAGCAGTGGAATGGGCCGGCGTATTCGTGCTTTCTTT.

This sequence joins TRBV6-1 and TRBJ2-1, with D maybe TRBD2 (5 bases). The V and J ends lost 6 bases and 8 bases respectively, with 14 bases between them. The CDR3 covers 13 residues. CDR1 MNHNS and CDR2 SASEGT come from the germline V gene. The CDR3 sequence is CASSREGLDEQFF. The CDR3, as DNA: TGTGCCAGCAGCCGCGAGGGTTTGGATGAGCAGTTCTTC.

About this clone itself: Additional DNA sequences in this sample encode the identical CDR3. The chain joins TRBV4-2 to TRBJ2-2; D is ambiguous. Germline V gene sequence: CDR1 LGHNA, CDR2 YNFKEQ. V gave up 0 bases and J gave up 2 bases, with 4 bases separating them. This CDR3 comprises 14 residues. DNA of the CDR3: TGTGCCAGCAGCCAAGATAGAAACACCGGGGAGCTGTTTTTT. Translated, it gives CASSQDRNTGELFF.

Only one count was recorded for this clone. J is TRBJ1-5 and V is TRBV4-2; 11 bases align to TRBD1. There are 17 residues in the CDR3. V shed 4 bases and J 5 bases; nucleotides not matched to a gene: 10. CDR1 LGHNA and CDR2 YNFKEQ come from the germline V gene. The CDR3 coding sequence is TGTGCCAGCAGCCTCGAGAGCCGGACAGGGGGCCATCAGCCCCAGCATTTT. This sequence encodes CASSLESRTGGHQPQHF.

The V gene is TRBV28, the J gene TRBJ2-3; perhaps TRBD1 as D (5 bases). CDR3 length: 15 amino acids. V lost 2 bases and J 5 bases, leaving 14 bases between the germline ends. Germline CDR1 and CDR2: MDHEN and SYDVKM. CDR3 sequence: CASSLGAARLDTQYF. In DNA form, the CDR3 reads TGTGCCAGCAGTTTAGGGGCAGCGAGGTTAGATACGCAGTATTTT.

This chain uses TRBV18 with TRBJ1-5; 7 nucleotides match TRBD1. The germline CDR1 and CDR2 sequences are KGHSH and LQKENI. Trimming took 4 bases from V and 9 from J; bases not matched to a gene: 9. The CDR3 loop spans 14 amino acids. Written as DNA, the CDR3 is TGTGCCAGCTCACTAGACAGGGTCTCTGGGCCCCAGCATTTT. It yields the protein CASSLDRVSGPQHF. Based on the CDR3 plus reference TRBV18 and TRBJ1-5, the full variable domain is NAGVMQNPRHLVRRRGQEARLRCSPMKGHSHVYWYRQLPEEGLKFMVYLQKENIIDESGMPKERFSAEFPKEGPSILRIQQVVRGDSAAYFCASSLDRVSGPQHFGDGTRLSIL.

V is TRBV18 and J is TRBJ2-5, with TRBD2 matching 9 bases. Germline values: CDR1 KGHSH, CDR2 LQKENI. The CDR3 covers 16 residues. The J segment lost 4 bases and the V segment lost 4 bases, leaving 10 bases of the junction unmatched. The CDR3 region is CASSLWSGRRLETQYF. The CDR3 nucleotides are TGTGCCAGCTCACTATGGAGCGGGAGGAGGCTAGAGACCCAGTACTTC. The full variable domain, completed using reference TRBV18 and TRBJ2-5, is NAGVMQNPRHLVRRRGQEARLRCSPMKGHSHVYWYRQLPEEGLKFMVYLQKENIIDESGMPKERFSAEFPKEGPSILRIQQVVRGDSAAYFCASSLWSGRRLETQYFGPGTRLLVL.

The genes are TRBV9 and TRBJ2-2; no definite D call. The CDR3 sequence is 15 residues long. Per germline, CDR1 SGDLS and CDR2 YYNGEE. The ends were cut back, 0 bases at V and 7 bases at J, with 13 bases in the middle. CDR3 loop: CASSVASSPGGELFF. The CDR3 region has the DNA TGTGCCAGCAGCGTAGCTTCCAGCCCCGGCGGGGAGCTGTTTTTT.

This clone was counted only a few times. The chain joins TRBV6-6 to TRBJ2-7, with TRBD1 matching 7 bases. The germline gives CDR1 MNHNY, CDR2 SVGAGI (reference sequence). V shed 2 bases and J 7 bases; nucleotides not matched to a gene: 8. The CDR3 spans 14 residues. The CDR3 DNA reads TGTGCCAGCAGTTACGGAAGACAGGGACGGGAGCAGTACTTC. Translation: CASSYGRQGREQYF.

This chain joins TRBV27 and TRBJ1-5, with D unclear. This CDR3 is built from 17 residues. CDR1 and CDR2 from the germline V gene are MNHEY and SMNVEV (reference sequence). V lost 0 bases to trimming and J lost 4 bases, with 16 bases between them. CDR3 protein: CASSLSRRDGVNQPQHF. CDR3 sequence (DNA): TGTGCCAGCAGTTTATCGAGGAGGGATGGAGTAAATCAGCCCCAGCATTTT.

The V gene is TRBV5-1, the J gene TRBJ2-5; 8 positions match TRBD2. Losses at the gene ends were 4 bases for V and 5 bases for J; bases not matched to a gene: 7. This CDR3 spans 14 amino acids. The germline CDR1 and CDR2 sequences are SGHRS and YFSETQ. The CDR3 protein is CASSQTSEGETQYF. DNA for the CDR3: TGCGCCAGCAGCCAGACTAGCGAGGGGGAGACCCAGTACTTC.

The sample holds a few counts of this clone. CDR3 residues: CASSSYGPNTEAFF. As DNA, the CDR3 is TGTGCCAGCAGCTCCTACGGGCCGAACACTGAAGCTTTCTTT. This chain uses TRBV7-3 with TRBJ1-1; no reliable D call. The V end was cut by 4 bases, the J end by 1 base, with 10 bases between. Germline-derived CDR1 and CDR2 are SGHTA and FQGTGA. The CDR3 runs to 14 residues.

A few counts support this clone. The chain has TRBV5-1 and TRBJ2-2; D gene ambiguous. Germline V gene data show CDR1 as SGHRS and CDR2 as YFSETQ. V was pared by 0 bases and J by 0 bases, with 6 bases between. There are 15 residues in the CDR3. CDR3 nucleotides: TGCGCCAGCAGCTTGGAAAGGGCGAACACCGGGGAGCTGTTTTTT. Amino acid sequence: CASSLERANTGELFF.

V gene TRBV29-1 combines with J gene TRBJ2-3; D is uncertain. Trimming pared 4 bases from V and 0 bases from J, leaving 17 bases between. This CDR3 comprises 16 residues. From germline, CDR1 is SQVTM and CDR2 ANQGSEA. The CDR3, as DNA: TGCAGCGTTGGCTACCCAGGCGCTACTAGCACAGATACGCAGTATTTT. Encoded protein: CSVGYPGATSTDTQYF.

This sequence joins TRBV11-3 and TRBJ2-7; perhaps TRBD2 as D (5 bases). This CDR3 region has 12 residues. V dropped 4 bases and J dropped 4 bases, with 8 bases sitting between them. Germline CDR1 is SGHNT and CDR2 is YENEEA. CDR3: CASSSTGYEQYF. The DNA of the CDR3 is TGTGCCAGCAGCTCGACGGGATACGAGCAGTACTTC.

CDR3 loop: CASSLSDRDGEQYF. CDR3 DNA sequence: TGTGCCAGCAGCTTATCGGACAGGGATGGCGAGCAGTACTTC. V is TRBV7-9 and J is TRBJ2-7, with TRBD1 matching 8 bases. CDR3 length: 14 residues. The J segment lost 6 bases and the V segment lost 2 bases, leaving 6 bases of the junction unmatched. Germline V gene lookup returns CDR1 SEHNR and CDR2 FQNEAQ (reference sequence).

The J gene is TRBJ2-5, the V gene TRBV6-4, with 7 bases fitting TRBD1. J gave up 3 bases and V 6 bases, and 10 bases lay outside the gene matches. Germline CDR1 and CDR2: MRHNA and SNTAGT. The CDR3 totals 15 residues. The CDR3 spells CASRSGTGTEETQYF. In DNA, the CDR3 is TGTGCCAGCAGGTCAGGGACCGGGACAGAAGAGACCCAGTACTTC.

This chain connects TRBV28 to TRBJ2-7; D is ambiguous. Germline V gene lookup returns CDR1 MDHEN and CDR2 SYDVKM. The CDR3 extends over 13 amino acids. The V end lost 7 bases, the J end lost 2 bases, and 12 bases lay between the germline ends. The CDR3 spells CASTPAATYEQYF. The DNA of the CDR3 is TGTGCCAGCACCCCGGCGGCCACCTACGAGCAGTACTTC.

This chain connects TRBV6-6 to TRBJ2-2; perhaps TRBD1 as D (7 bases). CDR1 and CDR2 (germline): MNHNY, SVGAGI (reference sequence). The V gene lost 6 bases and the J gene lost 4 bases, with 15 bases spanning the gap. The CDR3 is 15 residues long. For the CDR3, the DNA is TGTGCCAGCAGCCCTCAGGGGGGACGCACCGGGGAGCTGTTTTTT. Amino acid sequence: CASSPQGGRTGELFF.

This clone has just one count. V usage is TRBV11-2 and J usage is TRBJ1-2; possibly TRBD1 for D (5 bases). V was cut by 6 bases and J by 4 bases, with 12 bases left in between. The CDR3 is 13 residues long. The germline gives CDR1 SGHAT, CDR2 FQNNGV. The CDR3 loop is CASRLVGGYGYTF. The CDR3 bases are TGTGCCAGCAGACTCGTGGGGGGCTATGGCTACACCTTC.